The clone carrying this T cell receptor beta chain was seen only a few times. What it binds is not known. This entry belongs to a study of T cells in Graves' hyperthyroidism and ophthalmopathy. Study-level points and caveats: Blood held most thyroid clonotypes expanded above 0.001 frequency. Prediction of ophthalmopathy progression came a median roughly 6.7 months pre-onset. Ophthalmopathy was separated from stable hyperthyroidism by a 13 V-J model.

Orbital computed tomography and thyroid ultrasound, together with serum TRAb and thyroxine and clinical symptoms, were used for diagnoses. Amplification of TCR beta CDR3 regions was performed using RNA transcripts as template. A set of HTBI primers served as the primers for a first-round RT-PCR of the TCR CDR3. From the multiplex PCR reads, TCRdb called clonotypes with MiXCR, one entry per CDR3 protein. Here the sample spans over 250,000 distinct CDR3 sequences, about an eighth being singletons. Between the trimmed V and J ends, which lost 0 bases and 5 bases, there was a span of 15 bases. CDR3 length: 15 residues. The germline gives CDR1 SGDLS, CDR2 YYNGEE.

The sequence came from a woman aged 40-49 years with Graves' ophthalmopathy. The source material was blood. This chain uses TRBV9 with TRBJ2-7, with D maybe TRBD1 (5 bases). The CDR3 reads CASSVGSGRADEQYF. Here the CDR3 DNA reads TGTGCCAGCAGCGTAGGTTCCGGCAGGGCCGACGAGCAGTACTTC. The full variable domain, with the rest looked up from reference TRBV9 and TRBJ2-7, is DSGVTQTPKHLITATGQRVTLRCSPRSGDLSVYWYQQSLDQGLQFLIQYYNGEERAKGNILERFSAQQFPDLHSELNLSSLELGDSALYFCASSVGSGRADEQYFGPGTRLTVT.